Sequencing of this T cell receptor (beta chain) was carried out in a study of beta chain features in type 1 diabetes. Study as a whole: The number of sorted cells examined across all samples was roughly 100,000,000.

The authors reverse transcribed all of the isolated RNA, so sequencing captured expressed TCRB transcripts. Assay: immunoSEQ multiplex PCR; the TCRdb copy retains only in-frame clones and omits some. The sample consists of around 40,000 clones, around 60% of them appearing once. Germline values: CDR1 MGHRA, CDR2 YSYEKL. J lost 0 bases, V lost 4 bases, and 9 bases had no gene match. The CDR3 loop spans 17 amino acids. The chain recombines TRBV4-1 with TRBJ2-7, with TRBD2 identical over 10 bases. The sequencing input was Tregs from blood. The receptor was derived from a woman under 40 in good health. The CDR3 spells CASSLRGLAESSYEQYF. In DNA, the CDR3 is TGCGCCAGCAGCCTCCGAGGACTAGCGGAGAGCTCCTACGAGCAGTACTTC.